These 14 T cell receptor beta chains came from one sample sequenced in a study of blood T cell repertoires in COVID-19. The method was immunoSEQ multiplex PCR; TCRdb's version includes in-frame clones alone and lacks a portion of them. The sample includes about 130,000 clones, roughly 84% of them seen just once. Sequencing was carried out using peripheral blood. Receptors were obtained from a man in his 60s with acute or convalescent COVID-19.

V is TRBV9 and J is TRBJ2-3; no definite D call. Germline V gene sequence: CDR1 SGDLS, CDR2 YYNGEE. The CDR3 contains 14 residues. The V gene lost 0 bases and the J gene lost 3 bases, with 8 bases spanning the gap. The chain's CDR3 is CASSVDSLTDTQYF. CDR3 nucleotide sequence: TGTGCCAGCAGCGTAGACAGTTTAACAGATACGCAGTATTTT. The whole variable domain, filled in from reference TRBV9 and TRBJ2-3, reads DSGVTQTPKHLITATGQRVTLRCSPRSGDLSVYWYQQSLDQGLQFLIQYYNGEERAKGNILERFSAQQFPDLHSELNLSSLELGDSALYFCASSVDSLTDTQYFGPGTRLTVL.

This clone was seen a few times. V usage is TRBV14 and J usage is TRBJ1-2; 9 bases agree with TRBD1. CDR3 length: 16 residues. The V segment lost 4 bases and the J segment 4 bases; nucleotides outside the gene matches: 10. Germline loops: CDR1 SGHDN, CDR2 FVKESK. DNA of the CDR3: TGTGCCAGCAGCCGGGACAGGGACCAGTACCCCTATGGCTACACCTTC. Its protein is CASSRDRDQYPYGYTF.

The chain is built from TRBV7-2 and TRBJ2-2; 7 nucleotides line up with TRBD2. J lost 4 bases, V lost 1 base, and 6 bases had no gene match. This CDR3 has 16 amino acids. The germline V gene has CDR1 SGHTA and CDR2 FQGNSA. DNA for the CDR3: TGTGCCAGCAGCTTAGGCGCGGGAGTTATCACCGGGGAGCTGTTTTTT. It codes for CASSLGAGVITGELFF.

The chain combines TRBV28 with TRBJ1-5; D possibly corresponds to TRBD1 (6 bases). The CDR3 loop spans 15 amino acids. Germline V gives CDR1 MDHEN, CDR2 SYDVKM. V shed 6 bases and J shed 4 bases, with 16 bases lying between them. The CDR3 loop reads CASRQTGSGNQPQHF. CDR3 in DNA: TGTGCCAGCAGACAAACAGGGAGCGGAAATCAGCCCCAGCATTTT.

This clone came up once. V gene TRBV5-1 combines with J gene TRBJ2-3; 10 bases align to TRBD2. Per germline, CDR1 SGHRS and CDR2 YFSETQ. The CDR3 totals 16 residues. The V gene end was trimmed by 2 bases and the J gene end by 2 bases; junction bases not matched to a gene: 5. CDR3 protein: CASSFGLAADTDTQYF. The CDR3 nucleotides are TGCGCCAGCAGCTTTGGACTAGCGGCGGACACAGATACGCAGTATTTT. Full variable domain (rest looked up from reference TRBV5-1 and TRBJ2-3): KAGVTQTPRYLIKTRGQQVTLSCSPISGHRSVSWYQQTPGQGLQFLFEYFSETQRNKGNFPGRFSGRQFSNSRSEMNVSTLELGDSALYLCASSFGLAADTDTQYFGPGTRLTVL.

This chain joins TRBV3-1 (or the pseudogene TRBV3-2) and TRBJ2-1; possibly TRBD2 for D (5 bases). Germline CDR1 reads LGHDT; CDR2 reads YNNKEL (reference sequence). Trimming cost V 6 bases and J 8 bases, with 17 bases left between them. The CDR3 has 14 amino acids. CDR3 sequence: CASRGWGSDDEQFF. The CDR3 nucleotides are TGTGCCAGCAGGGGGTGGGGTAGCGACGATGAGCAGTTCTTC.

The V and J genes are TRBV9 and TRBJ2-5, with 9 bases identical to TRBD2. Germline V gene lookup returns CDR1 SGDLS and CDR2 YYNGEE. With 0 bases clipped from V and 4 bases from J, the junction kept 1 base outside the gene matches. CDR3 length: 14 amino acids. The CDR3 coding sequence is TGTGCCAGCAGCGTAGAACTAGCGGGAGAGACCCAGTACTTC. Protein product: CASSVELAGETQYF.

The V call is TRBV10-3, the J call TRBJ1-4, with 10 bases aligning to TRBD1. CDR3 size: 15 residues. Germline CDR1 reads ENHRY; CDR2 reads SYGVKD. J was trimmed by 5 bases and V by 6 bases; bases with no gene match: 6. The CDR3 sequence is CAIRRDRGSNEKLFF. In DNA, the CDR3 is TGTGCCATCAGGAGGGACAGGGGTTCGAATGAAAAACTGTTTTTT.

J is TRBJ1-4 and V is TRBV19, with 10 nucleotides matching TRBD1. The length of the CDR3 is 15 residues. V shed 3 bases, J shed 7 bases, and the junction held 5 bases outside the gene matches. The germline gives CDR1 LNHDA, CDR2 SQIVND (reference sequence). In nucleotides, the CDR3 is TGTGCCAGTAGTATCTCCGGGACAGGGGTTGAAAAACTGTTTTTT. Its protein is CASSISGTGVEKLFF.

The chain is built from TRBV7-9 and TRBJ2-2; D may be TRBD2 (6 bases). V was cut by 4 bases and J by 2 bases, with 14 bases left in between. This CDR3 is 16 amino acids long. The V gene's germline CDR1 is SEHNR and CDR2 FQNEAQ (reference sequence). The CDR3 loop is CASSSSRGANTGELFF. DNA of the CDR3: TGTGCCAGCAGCTCCTCCCGCGGGGCTAACACCGGGGAGCTGTTTTTT. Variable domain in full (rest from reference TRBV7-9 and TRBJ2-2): DTGVSQNPRHKITKRGQNVTFRCDPISEHNRLYWYRQTLGQGPEFLTYFQNEAQLEKSRLLSDRFSAERPKGSFSTLEIQRTEQGDSAMYLCASSSSRGANTGELFFGEGSRLTVL.

The chain's CDR3 is CASRNRDSYNEQFF. The CDR3 nucleotides are TGTGCCAGCAGGAACAGGGATTCCTACAATGAGCAGTTCTTC. The chain links TRBV2 to TRBJ2-1; possibly TRBD1 for D (6 bases). The CDR3 extends over 14 amino acids. Trimming shortened V by 6 bases and J by 1 base, and 10 bases separated the two germline ends. Germline loops: CDR1 SNHLY, CDR2 FYNNEI. Filled out from reference TRBV2 and TRBJ2-1, the complete variable domain reads EPEVTQTPSHQVTQMGQEVILRCVPISNHLYFYWYRQILGQKVEFLVSFYNNEISEKSEIFDDQFSVERPDGSNFTLKIRSTKLEDSAMYFCASRNRDSYNEQFFGPGTRLTVL.

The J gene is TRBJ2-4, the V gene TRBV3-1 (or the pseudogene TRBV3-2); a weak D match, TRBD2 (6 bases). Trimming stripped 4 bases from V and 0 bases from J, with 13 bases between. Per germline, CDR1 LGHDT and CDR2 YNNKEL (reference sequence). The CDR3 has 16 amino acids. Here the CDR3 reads CASSPRDWLAKNIQYF. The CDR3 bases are TGTGCCAGCAGCCCCCGGGACTGGCTAGCCAAAAACATTCAGTACTTC.

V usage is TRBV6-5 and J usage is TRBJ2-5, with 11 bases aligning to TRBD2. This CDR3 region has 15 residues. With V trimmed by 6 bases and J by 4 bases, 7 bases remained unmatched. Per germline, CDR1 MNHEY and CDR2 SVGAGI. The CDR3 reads CASRPIAGGVETQYF. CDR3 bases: TGTGCCAGCAGGCCAATAGCGGGAGGGGTAGAGACCCAGTACTTC.

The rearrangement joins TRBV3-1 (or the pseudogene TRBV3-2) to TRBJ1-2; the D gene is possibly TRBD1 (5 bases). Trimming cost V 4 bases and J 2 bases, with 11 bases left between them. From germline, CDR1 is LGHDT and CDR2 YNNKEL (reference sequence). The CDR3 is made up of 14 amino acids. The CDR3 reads CASSRLTDNYGYTF. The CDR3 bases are TGTGCCAGCAGCCGATTGACAGACAACTATGGCTACACCTTC.